The clone carrying this TCR beta chain has a handful of counts. Its target is not known. The data stem from a study of beta chain features in type 1 diabetes. Study conclusions and caveats: A moderate, significant TCRB CDR3 shortening appeared in type 1 diabetes across four CD4+ subsets. More deletions and fewer insertions at VDJ junctions were found in patients with type 1 diabetes.

Cell sorting via CD45RO/CCR7/CD25/CD127/CD95/CD27 was performed to obtain CD4+ naive, central memory, regulatory and stem cell-like memory cells. As every portion of the isolated RNA was reverse transcribed, the sequencing read expressed TCRB transcripts. The study sequenced naive, central memory and regulatory T cell samples to an average of around 3.5 million reads. TCRdb keeps only in-frame clones here, not all; method: immunoSEQ multiplex PCR. The sample has hundreds of thousands of clones, roughly 15% seen once. The sequenced sample consisted of naive CD4+ T cells from blood. This receptor was identified in a man younger than 30 in good health.

The CDR3 reads CASVGETGRALYGYTF. The CDR3 region has the DNA TGTGCCAGCGTTGGGGAGACAGGGCGTGCCCTCTATGGCTACACCTTC. The V gene is TRBV6-6, the J gene TRBJ1-2; the match to TRBD1 covers 7 bases. The CDR3 covers 16 residues. V dropped 8 bases and J dropped 4; count of bases not matched to a gene: 16. Germline V gene lookup returns CDR1 MNHNY and CDR2 SVGAGI (reference sequence).